This T cell receptor (beta chain) is from a study of blood T cells in healthy people across ages. The second PCR ran roughly 7 to 12 cycles with a sample-barcoded 5' primer and J-beta primers. Sequencing of every sample gave 3 million or more CDR3-containing paired-end reads. MiXCR, applied by TCRdb to the 5' RACE reads, yields one record per CDR3 protein. This table holds roughly 680,000 distinct CDR3 sequences, 20% to 25% found once. The CDR3 runs to 12 residues. CDR1 is SNHLY and CDR2 is FYNNEI in the germline V gene. Trimming cost V 4 bases and J 10 bases, with 12 bases left between them. Researchers collected ten milliliters of peripheral blood from every single donor.

The sequencing sample was made of blood. The V and J genes are TRBV2 and TRBJ2-3; D is ambiguous. This clonotype was sampled from a man between 65 and 85 years old in good health. The CDR3 DNA reads TGTGCCAGCAGTGCCTCGGCGATATCGCAGTATTTT. Protein sequence: CASSASAISQYF.